These 12 T cell receptor beta chains were all obtained from the same sample, sequenced in a study of immune evolution from preneoplasia to lung adenocarcinoma. The assay was immunoSEQ multiplex PCR, and TCRdb's table has in-frame clones only and misses some. This repertoire shows more than 15,000 clones, about 88% found once; its top ten account for 2.5% to 3%. Source material: FFPE invasive lung adenocarcinoma tissue. All receptors come from a person between 65 and 80 years old with invasive lung adenocarcinoma.

As concerns this clone: Distinct nucleotide sequences in the sample also encode this CDR3. The chain is built from TRBV11-2 and TRBJ2-7, with D perhaps being TRBD1 or TRBD2 (5 bases each). The germline V gene encodes CDR1 SGHAT and CDR2 FQNNGV. V gave up 5 bases and J gave up 7 bases, with 18 bases separating them. The CDR3 spans 14 residues. The CDR3 nucleotides read TGTGCCAGCAGCCTGCGACCTCTAGCAGGGGAGCAGTACTTC. Its protein product is CASSLRPLAGEQYF.

This clone was detected only a few times. V usage is TRBV9 and J usage is TRBJ2-3; D is unresolved. The CDR3 runs 12 residues. Germline values: CDR1 SGDLS, CDR2 YYNGEE. Trimming cost V 4 bases and J 3 bases, with 6 bases left between them. The chain's CDR3 is CASSPATDTQYF. CDR3 bases: TGTGCCAGCAGCCCAGCTACAGATACGCAGTATTTT.

The chain carries TRBV4-2 and TRBJ2-3; weak D call: TRBD1 (7 bases). Germline CDR1 and CDR2: LGHNA and YNFKEQ. The length of the CDR3 is 15 residues. Trimming left V 7 bases short and J 8 bases short, with 22 bases between. The CDR3 loop reads CASTQEGALQGTQYF. The CDR3 region has the DNA TGTGCCAGCACCCAGGAGGGGGCCCTTCAGGGTACGCAGTATTTT.

This chain uses TRBV25-1 with TRBJ2-7, with 9 bases aligning to TRBD1. After removal of 11 bases from V and 1 base from J, the junction contained 6 bases not matched to a gene. The CDR3 extends over 13 amino acids. CDR1 and CDR2 from the germline V gene are MGHDK and SYGVNS. The CDR3, as DNA: TGTGCCGCGGCCGGGACAGGGTCCTACGAGCAGTACTTC. Protein product: CAAAGTGSYEQYF.

CDR3 in amino acids: CASSRGRNTGELFF. DNA of the CDR3: TGTGCCAGTAGTAGGGGACGAAACACCGGGGAGCTGTTTTTT. The chain combines TRBV19 with TRBJ2-2; D possibly matches TRBD1 or TRBD2 (5 bases each). V lost 4 bases and J 2 bases, leaving 8 bases between the germline ends. CDR3 size: 14 residues. Germline V gives CDR1 LNHDA, CDR2 SQIVND (reference sequence).

The J gene is TRBJ1-1, the V gene TRBV29-1, with D possibly TRBD1 on 5 matching bases. The germline V and J ends were trimmed by 5 bases and 4 bases, with 11 bases remaining between them. The CDR3 length is 12 residues. In germline, CDR1 is SQVTM, CDR2 ANQGSEA. The CDR3 bases are TGCAGCGTTTGGGGCGGAAGCACTGAAGCTTTCTTT. The encoded protein is CSVWGGSTEAFF.

V and J are TRBV4-1 and TRBJ2-7; 10 bases map to TRBD2. CDR3 length: 16 amino acids. Germline values: CDR1 MGHRA, CDR2 YSYEKL. J lost 2 bases, V lost 2 bases, and 6 bases had no gene match. CDR3 protein: CASSQTPSGGPYEQYF. CDR3 DNA sequence: TGCGCCAGCAGCCAAACCCCTAGCGGGGGACCCTACGAGCAGTACTTC.

This rearrangement joins TRBV11-2 to TRBJ2-5; weak D call: TRBD2 (5 bases). The CDR3 has 11 amino acids. Trimming took off 5 bases at V and 5 bases at J, with 6 bases between the two ends. CDR1 and CDR2 (germline): SGHAT, FQNNGV. CDR3 DNA: TGTGCCAGCAGCACGGGGGAGACCCAGTACTTC. Protein sequence: CASSTGETQYF.

This chain links TRBV18 with TRBJ1-5; no clear D gene. V shed 2 bases and J shed 3 bases, with 8 bases lying between them. Germline lookup yields CDR1 KGHSH and CDR2 LQKENI. This CDR3 has 14 residues. The CDR3 sequence is CASSPRKDNQPQHF. The CDR3 DNA is TGTGCCAGCTCACCAAGGAAAGACAATCAGCCCCAGCATTTT.

The chain carries TRBV12-5 and TRBJ2-7, with 7 bases that match TRBD1. The germline V gene has CDR1 LGHNT and CDR2 FRNRAP. J was trimmed by 5 bases and V by 3 bases; bases with no gene match: 7. The CDR3 is 14 residues long. DNA for the CDR3: TGTGCTAGTGGTTTAGACAGGGCTGTGGACGAGCAGTACTTC. This translates into CASGLDRAVDEQYF.

V usage is TRBV5-6 and J usage is TRBJ1-2; possibly TRBD1 for D (6 bases). CDR1 is SGHDT, CDR2 YYEEEE, per germline. Trimming removed 3 bases from V and 0 bases from J, with 15 bases in between. CDR3 length equals 16 residues. CDR3 sequence (DNA): TGTGCCAGCAGCTGGGGTGGACAGTCAGCTAACTATGGCTACACCTTC. The encoded protein is CASSWGGQSANYGYTF.

The V call is TRBV20-1, the J call TRBJ1-2; no reliable D call. The V and J ends lost 3 bases and 6 bases respectively, with 8 bases between them. The V gene's germline CDR1 is DFQATT and CDR2 SNEGSKA (reference sequence). The length of the CDR3 is 11 residues. CDR3 in amino acids: CSARGKDGYTF. CDR3 nucleotide sequence: TGCAGTGCTAGGGGCAAGGATGGCTACACCTTC.